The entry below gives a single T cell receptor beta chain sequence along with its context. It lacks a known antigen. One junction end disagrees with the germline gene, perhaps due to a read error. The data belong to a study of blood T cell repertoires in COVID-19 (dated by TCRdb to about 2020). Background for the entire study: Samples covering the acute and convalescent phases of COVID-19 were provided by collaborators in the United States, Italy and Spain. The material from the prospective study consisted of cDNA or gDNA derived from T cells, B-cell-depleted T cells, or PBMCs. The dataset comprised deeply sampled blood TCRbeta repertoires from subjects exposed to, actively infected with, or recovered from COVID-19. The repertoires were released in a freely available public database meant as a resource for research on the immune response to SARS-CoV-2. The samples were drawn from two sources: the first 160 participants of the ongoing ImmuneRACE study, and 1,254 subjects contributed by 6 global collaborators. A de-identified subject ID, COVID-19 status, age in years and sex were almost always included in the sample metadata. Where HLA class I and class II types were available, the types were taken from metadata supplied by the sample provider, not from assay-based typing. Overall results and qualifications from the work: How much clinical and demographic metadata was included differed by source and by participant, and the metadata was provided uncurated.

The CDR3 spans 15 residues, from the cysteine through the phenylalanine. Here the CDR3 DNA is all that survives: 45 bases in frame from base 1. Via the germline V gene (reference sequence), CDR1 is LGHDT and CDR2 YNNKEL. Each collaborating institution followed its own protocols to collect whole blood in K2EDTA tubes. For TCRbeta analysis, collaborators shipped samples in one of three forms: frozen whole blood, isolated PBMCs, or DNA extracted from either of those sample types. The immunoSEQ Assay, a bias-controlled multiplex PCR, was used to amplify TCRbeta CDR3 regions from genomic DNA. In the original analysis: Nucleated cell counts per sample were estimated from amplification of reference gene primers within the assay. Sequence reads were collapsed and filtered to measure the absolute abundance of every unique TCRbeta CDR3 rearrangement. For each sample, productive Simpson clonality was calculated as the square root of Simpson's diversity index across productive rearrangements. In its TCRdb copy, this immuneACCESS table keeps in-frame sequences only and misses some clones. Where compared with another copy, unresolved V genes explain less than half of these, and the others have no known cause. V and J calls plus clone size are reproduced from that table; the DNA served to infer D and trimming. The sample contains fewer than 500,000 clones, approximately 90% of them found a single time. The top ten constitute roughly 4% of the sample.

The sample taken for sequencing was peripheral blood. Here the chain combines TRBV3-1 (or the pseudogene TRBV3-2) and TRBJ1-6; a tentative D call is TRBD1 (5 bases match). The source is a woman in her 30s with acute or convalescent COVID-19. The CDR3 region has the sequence CASSLQGSFNSPLHF. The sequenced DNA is TGTGCCAGCAGCCTGCAGGGTTCCTTTAATTCACCCCTCCACTTT.